The 19 T cell receptor beta chains in this list originate from one sample, sequenced in a study of blood T cell repertoires in COVID-19. The table came from immunoSEQ multiplex PCR; TCRdb's copy has only in-frame clones and leaves some out. The sample has approximately 230,000 clones, under 90% seen once; the top ten hold less than 2%. The source material was PBMCs or T cells enriched from blood (not recorded which). These TCRs come from a man between 35 and 55 years old who had recovered from COVID-19.

The chain links TRBV7-2 to TRBJ2-1; 9 bases fit TRBD1. Germline loops: CDR1 SGHTA, CDR2 FQGNSA. This CDR3 has 16 residues. Losses at the gene ends were 5 bases for V and 6 bases for J; bases not matched to a gene: 11. CDR3 sequence: CASSRSPGQGINEQFF. CDR3 nucleotide sequence: TGTGCCAGCAGCAGATCTCCGGGACAGGGAATCAATGAGCAGTTCTTC.

This chain connects TRBV2 to TRBJ2-3; D possibly corresponds to TRBD2 (7 bases). V shed 11 bases and J shed 0 bases, with 18 bases lying between them. Germline V lookup: CDR1 SNHLY, CDR2 FYNNEI. CDR3 length equals 15 residues. This CDR3 is CAGTGGPTSTDTQYF. CDR3 coding DNA: TGTGCCGGCACCGGGGGGCCTACAAGCACAGATACGCAGTATTTT.

The V gene is TRBV5-1, the J gene TRBJ2-7, with D perhaps TRBD1 (6 bases). Germline assignment: CDR1 SGHRS and CDR2 YFSETQ. This CDR3 has 13 amino acids. V was trimmed by 6 bases and J by 4 bases, leaving 14 bases between them. CDR3 sequence (DNA): TGCGCCAGCAACCTGGGAACAGGGTACGAGCAGTACTTC. It yields the protein CASNLGTGYEQYF.

The chain couples TRBV5-1 to TRBJ2-2, with D hard to call. CDR1 SGHRS and CDR2 YFSETQ come from the germline V gene. The CDR3 runs to 12 residues. The germline V and J ends were trimmed by 2 bases and 6 bases, with 5 bases remaining between them. The CDR3 spells CASSFGAGELFF. In DNA form, the CDR3 reads TGCGCCAGCAGCTTCGGTGCCGGGGAGCTGTTTTTT.

The genes are TRBV27 and TRBJ1-2; D is unresolved. The CDR3 contains 14 residues. V was trimmed by 0 bases and J by 4 bases, leaving 9 bases between them. CDR1 MNHEY and CDR2 SMNVEV come from the germline V gene (reference sequence). The CDR3 nucleotides are TGTGCCAGCAGTTTATCGCGGGCCTCCTATGGCTACACCTTC. This gives the protein CASSLSRASYGYTF.

The gene calls are TRBV2 and TRBJ2-1; D not certain. CDR3 length: 11 amino acids. The V gene's germline CDR1 is SNHLY and CDR2 FYNNEI. V lost 9 bases and J lost 5, with 8 bases in between. CDR3 DNA sequence: TGTGCCAGTAACAGTGACAATGAGCAGTTCTTC. Encoded protein: CASNSDNEQFF.

In DNA form, the CDR3 reads TGTGCCACCAGACTTCGAGCGGGAGGGGGGCAGTTCTTC. This translates into CATRLRAGGGQFF. V and J are TRBV24-1 and TRBJ2-1; TRBD2 matches 10 bases. The V gene's germline CDR1 is KGHDR and CDR2 SFDVKD. The trim removed 7 bases at V and 12 bases at J, leaving 8 bases unmatched. The CDR3 sequence is 13 residues long.

Only a few counts were recorded for this clone. The chain recombines TRBV6-5 with TRBJ2-7; 8 bases align to TRBD2. The germline V gene has CDR1 MNHEY and CDR2 SVGAGI. With 5 bases clipped from V and 6 bases from J, the junction kept 9 bases outside the gene matches. The CDR3 runs to 14 residues. CDR3 in amino acids: CASSRTSFLGEQYF. CDR3 nucleotide sequence: TGTGCCAGCAGTAGGACTAGCTTCCTTGGCGAGCAGTACTTC.

V gene TRBV6-5 combines with J gene TRBJ1-2, with TRBD1 as a possible D gene (5 bases). V was trimmed by 0 bases and J by 7 bases, leaving 12 bases between them. Per the germline V gene, CDR1 is MNHEY and CDR2 is SVGAGI. The CDR3 contains 14 residues. The CDR3 protein is CASSYSGRALGYTF. The CDR3 DNA follows: TGTGCCAGCAGTTACTCGGGCAGGGCCCTTGGCTACACCTTC.

This chain uses TRBV19 with TRBJ1-2, with D possibly TRBD1 on 5 matching bases. CDR3 length: 13 residues. The V end lost 5 bases, the J end lost 7 bases, and 14 bases lay between the germline ends. Germline CDR1 is LNHDA and CDR2 is SQIVND (reference sequence). DNA of the CDR3: TGTGCCAGTAGTTTTGGGGGGGAATCTGGCTACACCTTC. Amino acids: CASSFGGESGYTF. The full variable domain, rest sourced from reference TRBV19 and TRBJ1-2, is DGGITQSPKYLFRKEGQNVTLSCEQNLNHDAMYWYRQDPGQGLRLIYYSQIVNDFQKGDIAEGYSVSREKKESFPLTVTSAQKNPTAFYLCASSFGGESGYTFGSGTRLTVV.

The chain joins TRBV19 to TRBJ1-5; D call uncertain. This CDR3 spans 12 amino acids. V was pared by 7 bases and J by 6 bases, with 10 bases between. Germline V gene sequence: CDR1 LNHDA, CDR2 SQIVND (reference sequence). The CDR3 coding sequence is TGTGCCAGTAAGGAAGGAGCTCAGCCCCAGCATTTT. Translation gives CASKEGAQPQHF.

This chain joins TRBV19 and TRBJ1-2, with D unclear. Deletions cut 7 bases from V and 5 bases from J, with 11 bases between. Germline V gene lookup returns CDR1 LNHDA and CDR2 SQIVND (reference sequence). This CDR3 is built from 12 residues. Here the CDR3 DNA reads TGTGCCAGTACCCTAGACCGGTATGGCTACACCTTC. Protein sequence: CASTLDRYGYTF.

CDR3 amino acids: CASSQHQLAGSESYEQYF. The CDR3 DNA follows: TGTGCCAGCAGTCAACACCAACTTGCCGGGTCGGAGTCCTACGAGCAGTACTTC. The chain uses TRBV6-6 and TRBJ2-7, with D hard to call. The CDR3 totals 18 residues. V was clipped by 5 bases and J by 1 base, with 24 bases between them. In germline, CDR1 is MNHNY, CDR2 SVGAGI (reference sequence).

The rearrangement uses TRBV4-3 and TRBJ2-3; a possible D gene is TRBD1 (5 bases). The germline V gene encodes CDR1 LGHNA and CDR2 YSLEER. The CDR3 contains 15 residues. The V gene lost 1 base and the J gene lost 6 bases, with 14 bases spanning the gap. DNA of the CDR3: TGCGCCAGCAGCCAAGCTTGGGGCATCGAGGATACGCAGTATTTT. It translates to CASSQAWGIEDTQYF.

CDR3 nucleotides: TGTGCCAGCAGCTTATTTGAGGCCGAGCAGTTCTTC. It is translated as CASSLFEAEQFF. The chain links TRBV7-6 to TRBJ2-1, with no clear D. CDR3 size: 12 residues. The V end lost 2 bases, the J end lost 10 bases, and 9 bases lay between the germline ends. Germline V gene data show CDR1 as SGHVS and CDR2 as FNYEAQ.

V gene TRBV27 combines with J gene TRBJ2-3; TRBD1 matches at 12 bases. Looked up from germline, CDR1 is MNHEY and CDR2 is SMNVEV (reference sequence). V lost 5 bases and J lost 2; bases outside the gene matches: 11. The CDR3 contains 18 residues. CDR3 amino acids: CASSPRPGQGAFTDTQYF. The DNA of the CDR3 is TGTGCCAGCAGTCCCCGTCCGGGACAGGGGGCCTTCACAGATACGCAGTATTTT.

The V gene is TRBV6-2 or TRBV6-3, the J gene TRBJ1-2; D ambiguous. Germline loops: CDR1 MNHEY, CDR2 SVGEGT. The CDR3 is 13 residues long. V was pared by 2 bases and J by 8 bases, with 12 bases between. CDR3 protein: CASSYRSGLGYTF. The CDR3 DNA follows: TGTGCCAGCAGTTACCGGAGTGGTCTCGGCTACACCTTC.

On this clone: This sample includes further DNA sequences coding for the same CDR3. The chain is built from TRBV12-3 or TRBV12-4 and TRBJ1-2; D may be TRBD1 (5 bases). V lost 5 bases, J lost 5 bases, and 9 bases lay in between. The CDR3 extends over 12 amino acids. In DNA form, the CDR3 reads TGTGCCAGCAGTCCCCCAGGGTATGGCTACACCTTC. This sequence encodes CASSPPGYGYTF.

This sequence joins TRBV6-5 and TRBJ2-7; D might be TRBD2 (7 bases). Germline V gives CDR1 MNHEY, CDR2 SVGAGI. The CDR3 is made up of 16 amino acids. Trimming pared 2 bases from V and 3 bases from J, leaving 17 bases between. In nucleotides, the CDR3 is TGTGCCAGCAGTTACGGACTACTAGGGGGGGACTACGAGCAGTACTTC. This encodes CASSYGLLGGDYEQYF.